The 27 T cell receptor beta chains listed next were all sequenced from one sample in a study of cytomegalovirus exposure and HLA in healthy donors (dated by TCRdb to about 2017). Library preparation employed the immunoSEQ multiplex PCR assay. For the multiplex PCR, a mixture combining 60 forward primers for TCR Vbeta segments and 13 reverse primers for TCR Jbeta segments was used. This is the immuneACCESS table as TCRdb keeps it, with only in-frame sequences that have V and J called. A part of the clones is gone; compared with another copy, unresolved V genes explain less than half, and the rest is unexplained. This sample comprises under 85,000 clones, 70% to 80% of them detected only once. The ten most abundant clones make up 3% to 4% of the sample. Sequencing used PBMCs. The receptors here all came from a man younger than 35 in good health and CMV-seronegative.

CDR3 amino acids: CASSFAYRSTDTQYF. The CDR3 DNA is TGTGCCAGCAGCTTTGCTTACAGAAGCACAGATACGCAGTATTTT. This chain connects TRBV5-6 to TRBJ2-3; no clear D gene. Trimming stripped 2 bases from V and 0 bases from J, with 10 bases between. The CDR3 is made up of 15 amino acids. Germline V CDR1 and CDR2: SGHDT, YYEEEE. Supplemented by reference TRBV5-6 and TRBJ2-3, the full variable domain reads DAGVTQSPTHLIKTRGQQVTLRCSPKSGHDTVSWYQQALGQGPQFIFQYYEEEERQRGNFPDRFSGHQFPNYSSELNVNALLLGDSALYLCASSFAYRSTDTQYFGPGTRLTVL.

V is TRBV27 and J is TRBJ2-1; D is possibly TRBD1 (5 bases). From germline, CDR1 is MNHEY and CDR2 SMNVEV (reference sequence). V shed 3 bases and J shed 4 bases, with 10 bases lying between them. The CDR3 spans 14 residues. Here the CDR3 reads CASSFKTAYNEQFF. DNA for the CDR3: TGTGCCAGCAGTTTTAAGACAGCTTACAATGAGCAGTTCTTC.

The chain joins TRBV21-1 to TRBJ2-7; the D segment call TRBD1 is taken from the table without a DNA check. TRBV21-1 is a documented pseudogene. CDR3 size: 16 residues. The CDR3 sequence is CASSKRQGKGSYEQYV. For the CDR3, the DNA is TGTGCCAGCAGCAAAAGACAGGGAAAAGGGTCCTACGAGCAGTACGTC.

V and J are TRBV27 and TRBJ2-1; no definite D call. The ends were cut back, 3 bases at V and 0 bases at J, with 12 bases in the middle. This CDR3 spans 16 amino acids. Germline V CDR1 and CDR2: MNHEY, SMNVEV (reference sequence). CDR3 in amino acids: CASSFSPQSSYNEQFF. CDR3 coding DNA: TGTGCCAGCAGTTTCTCCCCACAGAGCTCCTACAATGAGCAGTTCTTC.

The J gene is TRBJ2-2, the V gene TRBV19, with D perhaps TRBD2 (5 bases). This CDR3 is built from 13 residues. Deletions cut 6 bases from V and 5 bases from J, with 10 bases between. Germline CDR1 LNHDA, CDR2 SQIVND (reference sequence). CDR3: CASRATGTGELFF. CDR3 in DNA: TGTGCCAGTAGGGCGACGGGGACCGGGGAGCTGTTTTTT.

The DNA for the CDR3 is TGTGCCAGCAGGCTAAACAGGAGGAACACTGAAGCTTTCTTT. Translated: CASRLNRRNTEAFF. The V gene is TRBV27, the J gene TRBJ1-1; maybe TRBD1 (5 bases). The V gene's germline CDR1 is MNHEY and CDR2 SMNVEV (reference sequence). This CDR3 has 14 residues. With 6 bases removed from V and 1 base from J, the gap between germline ends came to 12 bases.

In this sample, this clone turned up a few times. The chain links TRBV5-1 to TRBJ2-2; 11 bases line up with TRBD1. The V gene end was trimmed by 3 bases and the J gene end by 3 bases; junction bases not matched to a gene: 1. This CDR3 has 15 amino acids. CDR1 is SGHRS, CDR2 YFSETQ, per germline. CDR3 amino acids: CASSSGQGDTGELFF. Written as DNA, the CDR3 is TGCGCCAGCAGCTCGGGACAGGGGGACACCGGGGAGCTGTTTTTT. The variable domain in full, with the rest retrieved from reference TRBV5-1 and TRBJ2-2, is KAGVTQTPRYLIKTRGQQVTLSCSPISGHRSVSWYQQTPGQGLQFLFEYFSETQRNKGNFPGRFSGRQFSNSRSEMNVSTLELGDSALYLCASSSGQGDTGELFFGEGSRLTVL.

The chain combines TRBV9 with TRBJ1-5; 9 bases line up with TRBD1. The J segment lost 7 bases and the V segment lost 4 bases, leaving 6 bases of the junction unmatched. Germline-derived CDR1 and CDR2 are SGDLS and YYNGEE. The CDR3 spans 14 residues. DNA for the CDR3: TGTGCCAGCAGCCCTACAGGGGGCCTACAGCCCCAGCATTTT. Residues: CASSPTGGLQPQHF. Drawing the rest from reference TRBV9 and TRBJ1-5, the complete variable domain is DSGVTQTPKHLITATGQRVTLRCSPRSGDLSVYWYQQSLDQGLQFLIQYYNGEERAKGNILERFSAQQFPDLHSELNLSSLELGDSALYFCASSPTGGLQPQHFGDGTRLSIL.

The chain has TRBV27 and TRBJ2-7, with 7 bases that match TRBD2. The CDR3 runs to 16 residues. Trimming took 3 bases from V and 0 from J; bases not matched to a gene: 8. Germline V lookup: CDR1 MNHEY, CDR2 SMNVEV (reference sequence). CDR3 region: CASSFGAGDSSYEQYV. The CDR3 bases are TGTGCCAGCAGTTTTGGGGCGGGGGATAGCTCCTACGAGCAGTACGTC.

The chain carries TRBV27 and TRBJ1-2, with D possibly matching TRBD1 (6 bases). The V and J ends lost 5 bases and 1 base respectively, with 14 bases between them. The CDR3 loop spans 15 amino acids. Germline V lookup: CDR1 MNHEY, CDR2 SMNVEV (reference sequence). The CDR3 nucleotides read TGTGCCAGCAGTCGCAGGGGTCGCGTTAACTATGGCTACACCTTC. Translated: CASSRRGRVNYGYTF.

This sequence joins TRBV4-1 and TRBJ2-1; TRBD2 might be the D (6 bases). This CDR3 comprises 16 residues. Germline CDR1 MGHRA, CDR2 YSYEKL. The ends were cut back, 1 base at V and 4 bases at J, with 14 bases in the middle. CDR3 DNA: TGCGCCAGCAGCCAAGCCCAACGTCGGGGGTACAATGAGCAGTTCTTC. Its translation is CASSQAQRRGYNEQFF.

This chain connects TRBV27 to TRBJ2-7, with 7 bases aligning to TRBD1. This CDR3 is built from 15 residues. Germline loops: CDR1 MNHEY, CDR2 SMNVEV (reference sequence). With 0 bases clipped from V and 1 base from J, the junction kept 3 bases outside the gene matches. The chain's CDR3 is CASSLSAGGSYEQYF. The CDR3 nucleotides read TGTGCCAGCAGTTTATCTGCAGGGGGATCCTACGAGCAGTACTTC.

This chain connects TRBV5-1 to TRBJ1-4; 8 bases fit TRBD1. The CDR3 contains 15 residues. V lost 4 bases to trimming and J lost 2 bases; unmatched junction nucleotides: 4. Looked up from germline, CDR1 is SGHRS and CDR2 is YFSETQ. Written as DNA, the CDR3 is TGCGCCAGCAGCGAGACAGGGGCCACTAATGAAAAACTGTTTTTT. Translating gives CASSETGATNEKLFF.

This clone was detected a few times. The chain combines TRBV5-1 with TRBJ1-4, with 9 bases lining up with TRBD1. CDR1 SGHRS and CDR2 YFSETQ come from the germline V gene. V shed 5 bases and J 7 bases; nucleotides not matched to a gene: 12. CDR3 length: 16 residues. In DNA form, the CDR3 reads TGCGCCAGCAGTACCGGGACAGGGACTTCGATTGAAAAACTGTTTTTT. This sequence encodes CASSTGTGTSIEKLFF.

The gene calls are TRBV7-9 and TRBJ2-1, with 9 bases lining up with TRBD1. The junction had 5 bases not matched to a gene; V was cut back by 9 bases and J by 2 bases. Per the germline V gene, CDR1 is SEHNR and CDR2 is FQNEAQ (reference sequence). CDR3 length: 14 amino acids. CDR3: CASRDRAAYNEQFF. CDR3 bases: TGTGCCAGTCGGGACAGGGCTGCCTACAATGAGCAGTTCTTC.

This clone was detected a few times. The gene calls are TRBV18 and TRBJ1-4, with D possibly being TRBD1 (6 bases). Trimming stripped 6 bases from V and 7 bases from J, with 21 bases between. The CDR3 loop spans 16 amino acids. CDR1 KGHSH and CDR2 LQKENI come from the germline V gene. Here the CDR3 reads CASSPRNRVIGEKLFF. CDR3 DNA sequence: TGTGCCAGCTCCCCTCGAAACAGGGTAATCGGTGAAAAACTGTTTTTT.

The CDR3 DNA reads TGTGCCAGCTCACCACGGGTCCGCGGGACCGGGGAGCTGTTTTTT. Translated, it gives CASSPRVRGTGELFF. V gene TRBV18 combines with J gene TRBJ2-2, with D maybe TRBD2 (5 bases). Trimming left V 1 base short and J 5 bases short, with 11 bases between. This CDR3 spans 15 amino acids. Looked up from germline, CDR1 is KGHSH and CDR2 is LQKENI.

This chain connects TRBV9 to TRBJ2-5; 16 positions agree with TRBD2. The germline V gene encodes CDR1 SGDLS and CDR2 YYNGEE. J gave up 1 base and V 3 bases, and 3 bases lay outside the gene matches. The CDR3 covers 17 residues. The CDR3 DNA follows: TGTGCCAGCAGCGAGGGACTAGCGGGGGGGTCCCAAGAGACCCAGTACTTC. It codes for CASSEGLAGGSQETQYF.

The chain has TRBV11-2 and TRBJ2-5, with TRBD2 matching over 10 bases. The V gene end was trimmed by 5 bases and the J gene end by 4 bases; junction bases not matched to a gene: 10. CDR3 size: 16 residues. The germline CDR1 and CDR2 sequences are SGHAT and FQNNGV. CDR3 region: CASSRRLAGLPETQYF. The CDR3 DNA reads as TGTGCCAGCAGCCGTCGACTAGCGGGCCTCCCAGAGACCCAGTACTTC.

The chain uses TRBV5-6 and TRBJ1-1; TRBD1 aligns across 7 bases. With V trimmed by 5 bases and J by 6 bases, 7 bases remained unmatched. Per germline, CDR1 SGHDT and CDR2 YYEEEE. The CDR3 length is 13 residues. As DNA, the CDR3 is TGTGCCAGCAGTCTCGACAGGGCGGCTGAAGCTTTCTTT. This sequence encodes CASSLDRAAEAFF. The whole variable domain, remainder taken from reference TRBV5-6 and TRBJ1-1, is DAGVTQSPTHLIKTRGQQVTLRCSPKSGHDTVSWYQQALGQGPQFIFQYYEEEERQRGNFPDRFSGHQFPNYSSELNVNALLLGDSALYLCASSLDRAAEAFFGQGTRLTVV.

The chain links TRBV5-1 to TRBJ2-2; 10 bases map to TRBD2. In germline, CDR1 is SGHRS, CDR2 YFSETQ. Germline trimming cut 4 bases from V and 7 bases from J; bases unmatched to any gene: 19. This CDR3 contains 19 residues. The CDR3 DNA reads as TGCGCCAGCAGCATCACCCCCCATCCCAGCGGGGGGGCCGACGGGGAGCTGTTTTTT. Protein sequence: CASSITPHPSGGADGELFF.

The rearrangement links TRBV10-3 to TRBJ2-3, with 9 positions matching TRBD2. Germline lookup yields CDR1 ENHRY and CDR2 SYGVKD. Losses at the gene ends were 0 bases for V and 3 bases for J; bases not matched to a gene: 4. The CDR3 sequence is 16 residues long. In DNA, the CDR3 is TGTGCCATCAGTGAGTCTAAGCGGGGGGCGACAGATACGCAGTATTTT. It codes for CAISESKRGATDTQYF.

This clone was observed a few times. The chain recombines TRBV7-9 with TRBJ1-4, with 8 bases lining up with TRBD1. This CDR3 comprises 15 residues. Germline values: CDR1 SEHNR, CDR2 FQNEAQ (reference sequence). V gave up 1 base and J gave up 8 bases; unmatched junction bases: 6. The CDR3 region has the DNA TGTGCCAGCAGCTTAGGTACAGGGGGGAACGAAAAACTGTTTTTT. Translating it yields CASSLGTGGNEKLFF.

The chain combines TRBV10-3 with TRBJ2-7; possible D gene TRBD1, 5 bases. Trimming pared 5 bases from V and 7 bases from J, leaving 18 bases between. From germline, CDR1 is ENHRY and CDR2 SYGVKD. CDR3 length: 14 amino acids. CDR3 nucleotide sequence: TGTGCCATCAGTCCGCCTCCAGGGCTTGGGGAGCAGTACTTC. This sequence encodes CAISPPPGLGEQYF.

The DNA for the CDR3 is TGTGCCAGTAGTATCATCGCGGGGGCGCCCTACGAGCAGTACTTC. Amino acid sequence: CASSIIAGAPYEQYF. This chain uses TRBV19 with TRBJ2-7; a possible D gene is TRBD2 (7 bases). Germline V CDR1 and CDR2: LNHDA, SQIVND (reference sequence). This CDR3 contains 15 residues. Trimming left V 3 bases short and J 2 bases short, with 14 bases between.

V usage is TRBV2 and J usage is TRBJ1-1; maybe TRBD1 (5 bases). Trimming took off 5 bases at V and 8 bases at J, with 24 bases between the two ends. Per germline, CDR1 SNHLY and CDR2 FYNNEI. This CDR3 comprises 16 residues. The CDR3 loop reads CASSRPGRDRITEAFF. In DNA form, the CDR3 reads TGTGCCAGCAGTAGACCAGGTAGAGACAGAATAACAGAAGCTTTCTTT.

The V and J genes are TRBV27 and TRBJ2-3; TRBD2 agrees at 13 bases. With V trimmed by 6 bases and J by 4 bases, 16 bases remained unmatched. The CDR3 is 19 amino acids. CDR1 is MNHEY and CDR2 is SMNVEV in the germline V gene (reference sequence). This CDR3 is CASRKLAGGPTLWADTQYF. CDR3 DNA: TGTGCCAGCAGAAAACTAGCGGGGGGGCCCACTCTTTGGGCAGATACGCAGTATTTT.